The clone carrying this T cell receptor (beta chain) was observed once. This record belongs to a study of blood T cell repertoires in COVID-19. Sequenced by immunoSEQ multiplex PCR; TCRdb stores in-frame clones only, minus some. The sample carries roughly 150,000 clones, approximately 88% recorded once. V lost 1 base, J lost 8 bases, and 20 bases lay in between. The germline CDR1 and CDR2 sequences are SGHVS and FNYEAQ. The length of the CDR3 is 16 residues. This TCR derives from a man between 60 and 70 years old with acute or convalescent COVID-19. The gene calls are TRBV7-6 and TRBJ1-2; maybe TRBD1 (5 bases). Source material: peripheral blood. The CDR3 DNA reads as TGTGCCAGCAGCTTAGGTCTAGGCAGGGTCCCAGCGGGCTACACCTTC. Translating gives CASSLGLGRVPAGYTF. The whole variable domain, remainder taken from reference TRBV7-6 and TRBJ1-2, is GAGVSQSPRYKVTKRGQDVALRCDPISGHVSLYWYRQALGQGPEFLTYFNYEAQQDKSGLPNDRFSAERPEGSISTLTIQRTEQRDSAMYRCASSLGLGRVPAGYTFGSGTRLTVV.